This T cell receptor (beta chain) was recovered during a study of blood T cell repertoires in COVID-19. Study as a whole: COVID-19 samples from acute and convalescent phases originated in the United States, Italy and Spain. PBMCs, B-cell-depleted T cells, or T cells were the source of the cDNA or gDNA that made up the material.

In the source study's methods: Amplification from reference gene primers served as the basis for estimated nucleated cell counts. The data were produced by immunoSEQ multiplex PCR, yet TCRdb's version contains in-frame clones alone and is incomplete. V, J and clone size are those of that table, while D and trimming were read from the DNA. Counted here are 150,000 or so clones, 85% to 90% occurring once; the ten biggest clones make up about 6.5%. The germline CDR1 and CDR2 sequences are LNHDA and SQIVND (reference sequence). The length of the CDR3 is 20 residues. V was pared by 1 base and J by 0 bases, with 25 bases between.

The specimen sequenced was peripheral blood. The gene calls are TRBV19 and TRBJ2-7; TRBD1 is a possible D gene (6 bases). This clonotype was sampled from a man aged 80 or over with acute or convalescent COVID-19. CDR3 nucleotides: TGTGCCAGTAGTATAGTGTTCCCCCCGGACAGCGTGCTTTTCTCCTACGAGCAGTACTTC. It translates to CASSIVFPPDSVLFSYEQYF.